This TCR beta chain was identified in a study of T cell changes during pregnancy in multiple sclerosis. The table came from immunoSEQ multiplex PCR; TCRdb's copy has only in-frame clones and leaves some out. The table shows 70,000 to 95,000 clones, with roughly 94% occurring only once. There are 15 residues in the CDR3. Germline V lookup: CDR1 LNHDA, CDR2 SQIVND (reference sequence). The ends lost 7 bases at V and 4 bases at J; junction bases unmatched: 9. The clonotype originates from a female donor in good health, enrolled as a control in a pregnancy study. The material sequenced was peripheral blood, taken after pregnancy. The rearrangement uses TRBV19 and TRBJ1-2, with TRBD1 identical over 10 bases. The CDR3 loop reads CASTERQGAVYGYTF. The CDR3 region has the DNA TGTGCCAGTACCGAACGACAGGGGGCTGTCTATGGCTACACCTTC.